Listed here is a single T cell receptor beta chain. What it binds is unknown. These data come from a study of T cell repertoires in cytomegalovirus infection. Study background: Both CMV infection and a matching HLA type were indicated by public TCR beta signatures. Overall study findings and caveats: It was HLA-C-restricted CMV-specific TCR beta clonotypes that dominated the response ex vivo.

CDR3 size: 12 residues. The V and J ends lost 4 bases and 6 bases respectively, with 9 bases between them. Germline V lookup: CDR1 SEHNR, CDR2 FQNEAQ (reference sequence). MiXCR, run by TCRdb on the reads, gives a single entry per CDR3 protein. The data contain approximately 500,000 distinct CDR3 sequences, about 17% of them seen just once; the ten biggest clones take up 20% to 30%. The source of this sequence is a human donor in good health (CMV status not recorded). Some clones in this sample may be carry-over from other donors' samples. The sample comprised CD8+ T cells from PBMCs. This rearrangement joins TRBV7-9 to TRBJ1-1; no clear D gene. This CDR3 is CASSYPDPEAFF. In DNA, the CDR3 is TGTGCCAGCAGCTATCCGGACCCTGAAGCTTTCTTT. Based on the CDR3 plus reference TRBV7-9 and TRBJ1-1, the full variable domain is DTGVSQNPRHKITKRGQNVTFRCDPISEHNRLYWYRQTLGQGPEFLTYFQNEAQLEKSRLLSDRFSAERPKGSFSTLEIQRTEQGDSAMYLCASSYPDPEAFFGQGTRLTVV.